The T cell receptor (beta chain) described here comes from a study of blood T cells in healthy people across ages. This CDR3 spans 13 amino acids. Germline V gives CDR1 KGHSH, CDR2 LQKENI. Deletions cut 6 bases from V and 1 base from J, with 9 bases between. Using a J-beta primer mix together with a sample-barcoded 5' primer, a second PCR was run for about 6 to 11 cycles. With 12 random nucleotides, a template-switch adaptor tagged each individual cDNA molecule. TCRdb used MiXCR to reprocess the 5' RACE reads, holding one entry per CDR3 protein. The sample lists 700,000 or so distinct CDR3 sequences; 22% were seen once.

The receptor comes from a man aged 70 or older in good health. The sequencing sample was made of blood. The V and J genes are TRBV18 and TRBJ1-1; D is ambiguous. This CDR3 is CASSYQENTEAFF. The CDR3 bases are TGTGCCAGCTCGTACCAGGAGAACACTGAAGCTTTCTTT.